The clone carrying this T cell receptor beta chain appeared many times. The data belong to a study of T cells after yellow fever vaccination. For TCR, cDNA came from 5'RACE template switching, which added a universal primer site and UMIs. TCRdb itself ran the 5' RACE reads through MiXCR, one entry per CDR3 protein. Among 25,000 to 30,000 distinct CDR3 sequences listed, 4.5% were seen once. General observations from the study: Just a small share of clonotypes turned up in the CD4 compartment as well as the CD8 compartment. Vaccine-responding clonotypes were almost all undetectable in sorted memory subsets on day 0. Booster samples showed a return of most primary-vaccination clones (about 97% CD4, around 88% CD8).

V dropped 2 bases and J dropped 4 bases, with 11 bases sitting between them. This CDR3 comprises 14 residues. The germline CDR1 and CDR2 sequences are SEHNR and FQNEAQ (reference sequence). This chain links TRBV7-9 with TRBJ1-2; tentative D call: TRBD1 (6 bases). The receptor comes from a man aged 18 to 29 who received the YFV17D yellow fever vaccine. The material sequenced was PBMCs, either bulk or a sorted T-cell subset (CD4+, CD8+, memory, or dextramer-sorted; not recorded which), taken on the day of the yellow fever booster vaccination. CDR3 sequence reads: CASSLSTGSYGYTF. As DNA, the CDR3 is TGTGCCAGCAGCTTATCGACAGGATCCTATGGCTACACCTTC.